This is a list of T cell receptor beta chains from one sample in a study of cytomegalovirus exposure and HLA in healthy donors. Generated by immunoSEQ multiplex PCR, the TCRdb table keeps only in-frame clones and is missing some. The table lists under 200,000 clones, 80% to 85% of them singletons. The sequenced sample consisted of PBMCs. The receptors derive from a man aged 40-49 years in good health and CMV-seropositive. Each CDR3 is given with its conserved first and last residue. A D gene is named only where the DNA matches it firmly. The size entry is marked missing in some rows and otherwise reads once, few, many or a size class.

-	TRBD2	TRBV7-9	TRBJ2-1	TGTTCCAGCAGCTTAGGACTAGCGGCAATCAATGAGCAGTTCTTC	CSSSLGLAAINEQFF
-	TRBD1	TRBV5-6	TRBJ2-5	TGTGCCAGCAGCTCCTTATTGACAGGGATACCACAAGAGACCCAGTACTTC	CASSSLLTGIPQETQYF
-	TRBD2	TRBV7-2	TRBJ2-7	TGTGCCAGCAGCTTAAGTAGCGGGTACAGTGTGACCTACGAGCAGTACTTC	CASSLSSGYSVTYEQYF
-	TRBD1	TRBV19	TRBJ2-7	TGTGCCAGTGAAAGTACCGGGACAGGGGTCAATGAGCAGTACTTC	CASESTGTGVNEQYF
once	-	TRBV19	TRBJ2-7	TGTGCCAGTAGTATCGGTAGTACCTACGAGCAGTACTTC	CASSIGSTYEQYF
-	-	TRBV7-2	TRBJ2-4	TGTGCCAGCAGCTTAGGCCGGGGGGCGTATATTCAGTACTTC	CASSLGRGAYIQYF
-	TRBD1	TRBV4-1	TRBJ1-4	TGCGCCAGCAGCCATGTTCTACTGGAGACAGGGGCAGGGGAGGGGTCTGAAAAACTGTTTTTT	CASSHVLLETGAGEGSEKLFF
-	TRBD1	TRBV5-5	TRBJ2-7	TGTGCCAGCAGCTCATTGGGACAGGGCGGGGACGAGCAGTACTTC	CASSSLGQGGDEQYF
-	-	TRBV4-3	TRBJ2-1	TGCGCCAGCAGCTTGGGAACGGGTGGGGGCGCCTACAATGAGCAGTTCTTC	CASSLGTGGGAYNEQFF
few	TRBD1	TRBV28	TRBJ1-2	TGTGCCAGCAGAACAGGGGGTCTTGGCTACACCTTC	CASRTGGLGYTF
-	-	TRBV28	TRBJ2-5	TGTGCCAGCAGCCCCCCAGGCGGGCAAGAGACCCAGTACTTC	CASSPPGGQETQYF
-	TRBD1	TRBV30	TRBJ1-1	TGTGCCTGGGGGACAGGGGCGGCGGCGGAAGCTTTCTTT	CAWGTGAAAEAFF
-	-	TRBV7-8	TRBJ1-5	TGTGCCAGCAGTCTAGTTCTCGGGGGAAATCAGCCCCAGCATTTT	CASSLVLGGNQPQHF
-	-	TRBV27	TRBJ1-2	TGTGCCAGCAGCCCAAACTATGGCTACACCTTC	CASSPNYGYTF
once	TRBD1	TRBV2	TRBJ1-4	TGTGCCAGCAGTATCGGGGAACGGACAGGGCGTAATGAAAAACTGTTTTTT	CASSIGERTGRNEKLFF
few	-	TRBV7-3	TRBJ2-7	TGTGCCAGCAGCCCCCTTAGCTACGAGCAGTACTTC	CASSPLSYEQYF
-	-	TRBV28	TRBJ1-4	TGTGCCAGCAGTTCCTCATTGGAGGGGGAAAAACTGTTTTTT	CASSSSLEGEKLFF
-	-	TRBV9	TRBJ2-1	TGTGCCAGCAGCGTAGTCGGGGGAATATACAATGAGCAGTTCTTC	CASSVVGGIYNEQFF
few	TRBD2	TRBV9	TRBJ2-1	TGTGCCAGCAGCGTAGCGGGGGGGCCTGGGAATGAGCAGTTCTTC	CASSVAGGPGNEQFF
-	TRBD1	TRBV5-1	TRBJ1-4	TGCGCCAGCAGACAGGGGAATGAAAAACTGTTTTTT	CASRQGNEKLFF
-	TRBD1	TRBV29-1	TRBJ2-7	TGCAGCGTCTCCATCGGGACAGGGGCATCCGAGCAGTACTTC	CSVSIGTGASEQYF
-	-	TRBV30	TRBJ2-2	TGTGCCTGGAGTGACAGGGTTACGGGGGAGCTGTTTTTT	CAWSDRVTGELFF
once	-	TRBV5-1	TRBJ2-7	TGCGCCAGCAGCTTGTCGGGGCAGGGGCCCCCCTACGAGCAGTACTTC	CASSLSGQGPPYEQYF
-	-	TRBV10-1	TRBJ2-5	TGCGCCAGCATCGGGATCTCTGGGACCCAGTACTTC	CASIGISGTQYF
-	-	TRBV5-6	TRBJ1-2	TGTGCCAGCAGCTCCTCTGCGAACTATGGCTACACCTTC	CASSSSANYGYTF
-	-	TRBV5-4	TRBJ2-7	TGTGCCAGCAGCTTGTCCCGAGGTCAATACTACGAGCAGTACTTC	CASSLSRGQYYEQYF
-	TRBD2	TRBV4-3	TRBJ2-7	TGCGCCAGCAGCCAAGTTGTAGCGGGACTAGCGGTGTACGAGCAGTACTTC	CASSQVVAGLAVYEQYF
-	TRBD1	TRBV19	TRBJ1-5	TGTGCCAGTAGTATCGTTGGGACAGGGGCTCAGCCCCAGCATTTT	CASSIVGTGAQPQHF
-	TRBD1	TRBV10-1	TRBJ2-7	TGCGCCAGCAGTGATTCGACAGGGGTGTACGAGCAGTACTTC	CASSDSTGVYEQYF
-	-	TRBV5-1	TRBJ2-5	TGCGCCAGCAGCTTGGACAGCCTAGCCCGTACCCAGTACTTC	CASSLDSLARTQYF
-	-	TRBV5-4	TRBJ2-5	TGTGCCAGCAGCTTGCTGACAGTTCAAGAGACCCAGTACTTC	CASSLLTVQETQYF
-	-	TRBV28	TRBJ2-7	TGTGCCAGCAGGGCCCTTCGGGGTATAGGGAACTACGAGCAGTACTTC	CASRALRGIGNYEQYF
-	TRBD2	TRBV7-9	TRBJ2-7	TGTGCCAGCCGCGTCGGGAGCGGGGGTAACGAGCAGTACTTC	CASRVGSGGNEQYF
-	TRBD2	TRBV10-1	TRBJ2-3	TGCGCCAGCAGTGCTCAGACTAGCGGGGGGCCTCTTAGCACAGATACGCAGTATTTT	CASSAQTSGGPLSTDTQYF
-	-	TRBV2	TRBJ1-2	TGTGCCAGCAGTCCCCAGGGGCCTCTCTATGGCTACACCTTC	CASSPQGPLYGYTF
-	TRBD2	TRBV2	TRBJ2-2	TGTGCCAGCAGTGCAGGAGGCGGGGGAACCGGGGCCGGGGAGCTGTTTTTT	CASSAGGGGTGAGELFF
-	-	TRBV5-1	TRBJ2-7	TGCGCCAGCAGCTTGGCTGGGGGGTCCACCTACGAGCAGTACTTC	CASSLAGGSTYEQYF
-	-	TRBV6-5	TRBJ2-7	TGTGCCAGCAGTTCCAGGTACGAGCAGTACTTC	CASSSRYEQYF
-	TRBD1	TRBV5-4	TRBJ2-1	TGTGCCAGCAGCCCGGGACAGGGGGCCTATGAGCAGTTCTTC	CASSPGQGAYEQFF
-	-	TRBV4-3	TRBJ2-5	TGCGCCAGCAGCCAAGCAGGGAAGCAGACCCAGTACTTC	CASSQAGKQTQYF
-	TRBD2	TRBV28	TRBJ2-5	TGTGCCAGCAGTTTCCCTGACAGCGGGGGGGCTGAGACCCAGTACTTC	CASSFPDSGGAETQYF
-	-	TRBV2	TRBJ1-1	TGTGCCAGCAGTGCCCAGGCTACTGAAGCTTTCTTT	CASSAQATEAFF
few	-	TRBV13	TRBJ2-7	TGTGCCAGCAGCTTAGGCCAGGGCTACGAGCAGTACTTC	CASSLGQGYEQYF
-	-	TRBV9	TRBJ2-6	TGTGCCAGCAGCGTAGAGGGAGCTGGGGCCAACGTCCTGACTTTC	CASSVEGAGANVLTF
-	-	TRBV10-3	TRBJ1-4	TGTGCTACCGGGGAAAAACTGTTTTTT	CATGEKLFF
-	-	TRBV13	TRBJ2-5	TGTGCCAGCAGCTTAGCGGGGGAGACCCAGTACTTC	CASSLAGETQYF
-	TRBD1	TRBV5-4	TRBJ2-5	TGTGCCAGCAGCTTGGAACAGGGGGGGACCCAGTACTTC	CASSLEQGGTQYF
-	-	TRBV10-2	TRBJ1-5	TGCGCCAGCAGGGCAAGCAATCAGCCCCAGCATTTT	CASRASNQPQHF
once	TRBD2	TRBV7-2	TRBJ2-7	TGTGCCAGCAGACCGGGACTAGCGGGGGATTTCTTCTCCTACGAGCAGTACTTC	CASRPGLAGDFFSYEQYF
few	TRBD1	TRBV6-5	TRBJ1-1	TGTGCCAGCAGTTACTCCCTGACAGGGAGGACTGAAGCTTTCTTT	CASSYSLTGRTEAFF
-	TRBD1	TRBV7-7	TRBJ2-5	TGTGCTAGCAGCCCCTGGGACAGGGAACAAGAGACCCAGTACTTC	CASSPWDREQETQYF
few	-	TRBV7-9	TRBJ1-1	TGTGCCAGCAGCTTAGTTCGGGGGGACACTGAAGCTTTCTTT	CASSLVRGDTEAFF
-	-	TRBV15	TRBJ2-3	TGTGCCACCAGCAGAGAAGATCGAGGCACAGATACGCAGTATTTT	CATSREDRGTDTQYF
-	-	TRBV11-1	TRBJ1-4	TGTGCCAGCAGCCCCAACACCGCGGCCCCGGGTGAAAAACTGTTTTTT	CASSPNTAAPGEKLFF
once	TRBD2	TRBV5-6	TRBJ2-5	TGTGCCAGCAGCTTGCGGGGGGGGGAGACCCAGTACTTC	CASSLRGGETQYF
-	-	TRBV5-8	TRBJ2-5	TGTGCCAGCAGCGGGGGACTGGGGACCCAGTACTTC	CASSGGLGTQYF
-	-	TRBV4-1	TRBJ2-7	TGCGCCAGCAGCCAGGCTGCCGGGACTTCAGCGACGTACGAGCAGTACTTC	CASSQAAGTSATYEQYF
-	-	TRBV5-4	TRBJ2-5	TGTGCCAGCAGTCTGGGGCTTCAAGAGACCCAGTACTTC	CASSLGLQETQYF
-	-	TRBV6-5	TRBJ1-1	TGTGCCAGCAGTTACCAAACAGGGTTCGCTGAAGCTTTCTTT	CASSYQTGFAEAFF